These 32 T cell receptor beta chains came from one sample sequenced in a study of blood T cell repertoires in COVID-19. Sequencing used immunoSEQ multiplex PCR; TCRdb keeps in-frame clones, though not all of them. Of about 310,000 clones detected, under 90% appear once; the ten largest clones hold almost 9.5%. The specimen was PBMCs or T cells enriched from blood (not recorded which). The receptors shown here come from a woman aged 25 to 45 who had recovered from COVID-19.

The rearrangement joins TRBV7-9 to TRBJ2-2, with D maybe TRBD1 (5 bases). Trimming removed 9 bases from V and 0 bases from J, with 23 bases in between. The CDR3 loop spans 18 amino acids. Per germline, CDR1 SEHNR and CDR2 FQNEAQ (reference sequence). The CDR3 is CASTLVQGSYSNTGELFF. CDR3 sequence (DNA): TGTGCCAGTACCTTAGTTCAGGGATCCTACTCGAACACCGGGGAGCTGTTTTTT. Using reference TRBV7-9 and TRBJ2-2 for the parts outside the CDR3, the full variable domain is DTGVSQNPRHKITKRGQNVTFRCDPISEHNRLYWYRQTLGQGPEFLTYFQNEAQLEKSRLLSDRFSAERPKGSFSTLEIQRTEQGDSAMYLCASTLVQGSYSNTGELFFGEGSRLTVL.

This clone has a handful of counts. The chain recombines TRBV6-4 with TRBJ1-2, with 7 bases that match TRBD1. V was clipped by 5 bases and J by 3 bases; unmatched bases: 12. Per germline, CDR1 MRHNA and CDR2 SNTAGT. The CDR3 spans 16 residues. The DNA for the CDR3 is TGTGCCAGCAGTCCGTCCCGGGACAGTGTTTACTATGGCTACACCTTC. It is translated as CASSPSRDSVYYGYTF.

The rearrangement links TRBV7-2 to TRBJ1-6, with a weak D call TRBD1 (6 bases). The CDR3 is 15 amino acids. Germline V gene sequence: CDR1 SGHTA, CDR2 FQGNSA. Trimming pared 0 bases from V and 9 bases from J, leaving 12 bases between. The CDR3 here is CASSLASRTASPLHF. The CDR3 DNA sequence: TGTGCCAGCAGCTTAGCTAGTCGGACAGCTTCACCCCTCCACTTT.

This clone was counted once. The gene calls are TRBV28 and TRBJ1-5, with 8 nucleotides matching TRBD1. CDR1 MDHEN and CDR2 SYDVKM come from the germline V gene. This CDR3 is built from 16 residues. With V trimmed by 10 bases and J by 5 bases, 16 bases remained unmatched. CDR3 sequence: CATLKLDRALDQPQHF. CDR3 coding DNA: TGTGCCACCTTGAAATTGGACAGGGCCCTCGATCAGCCCCAGCATTTT.

The chain employs TRBV2 and TRBJ1-1; D is unresolved. Trimming left V 6 bases short and J 3 bases short, with 17 bases between. Per germline, CDR1 SNHLY and CDR2 FYNNEI. This CDR3 region has 15 residues. CDR3 in amino acids: CASRLFPAGDTEAFF. CDR3 coding DNA: TGTGCCAGCAGGCTTTTCCCAGCCGGGGACACTGAAGCTTTCTTT.

V and J are TRBV5-1 and TRBJ1-1; unclear D gene. This CDR3 spans 16 amino acids. V dropped 0 bases and J dropped 1 base, with 13 bases sitting between them. Germline assignment: CDR1 SGHRS and CDR2 YFSETQ. CDR3 loop: CASSLARSLRNTEAFF. The CDR3 region has the DNA TGCGCCAGCAGCTTGGCCAGATCCCTTCGGAACACTGAAGCTTTCTTT.

This chain connects TRBV27 to TRBJ2-5; D is ambiguous. Trimming removed 2 bases at V and 4 bases at J, with 14 bases between. This CDR3 spans 15 amino acids. Per germline, CDR1 MNHEY and CDR2 SMNVEV (reference sequence). In nucleotides, the CDR3 is TGTGCCAGCAGTTTAGTCGGTACTAAGCGAGAGACCCAGTACTTC. It is translated as CASSLVGTKRETQYF.

This chain links TRBV29-1 with TRBJ2-7; TRBD1 agrees at 11 bases. V gave up 8 bases and J gave up 4 bases; unmatched junction bases: 7. Germline CDR1 reads SQVTM; CDR2 reads ANQGSEA. The CDR3 runs to 13 residues. This CDR3 reads CSYRTGGNYEQYF. The CDR3 DNA reads as TGCAGCTATCGGACAGGGGGCAATTACGAGCAGTACTTC.

In this sample, this clone turned up once. CDR3 region: CASSPLTGLYNSPLHF. The CDR3 DNA reads TGTGCCAGCAGTCCGTTGACAGGACTCTATAATTCACCCCTCCACTTT. The rearrangement links TRBV27 to TRBJ1-6; D is possibly TRBD1 (6 bases). Germline CDR1 and CDR2: MNHEY and SMNVEV (reference sequence). The CDR3 is 16 amino acids. V shed 5 bases and J shed 3 bases, with 14 bases lying between them.

The chain has TRBV7-3 and TRBJ2-3; possibly TRBD1 for D (5 bases). The V end was cut by 5 bases, the J end by 4 bases, with 16 bases between. The CDR3 sequence is 15 residues long. CDR1 is SGHTA and CDR2 is FQGTGA in the germline V gene. In DNA, the CDR3 is TGTGCCAGCAGCCCCCTTGGGGCAGGGTCAGATACGCAGTATTTT. Translated, it gives CASSPLGAGSDTQYF.

The rearrangement joins TRBV4-1 to TRBJ1-3; 7 nucleotides match TRBD1. With 7 bases clipped from V and 2 bases from J, the junction kept 5 bases outside the gene matches. This CDR3 is built from 14 residues. Looked up from germline, CDR1 is MGHRA and CDR2 is YSYEKL. CDR3 region: CASNPTGPGNTIYF. The DNA of the CDR3 is TGCGCCAGCAACCCGACAGGGCCTGGAAACACCATATATTTT.

The V gene is TRBV11-2, the J gene TRBJ2-7, with 8 bases that match TRBD1. The V gene end was trimmed by 5 bases and the J gene end by 5 bases; junction bases not matched to a gene: 2. The CDR3 covers 12 residues. Germline CDR1 and CDR2: SGHAT and FQNNGV. The CDR3 spells CASSLQGDEQYF. The CDR3, as DNA: TGTGCCAGCAGCCTACAGGGGGACGAGCAGTACTTC.

The V call is TRBV28, the J call TRBJ1-4, with D maybe TRBD1 (5 bases). CDR1 and CDR2 from the germline V gene are MDHEN and SYDVKM. V was pared by 1 base and J by 0 bases, with 15 bases between. This CDR3 spans 18 amino acids. CDR3 bases: TGTGCCAGCAGTTTATTGGGTGAACAGGAGACAACTAATGAAAAACTGTTTTTT. Translation: CASSLLGEQETTNEKLFF.

The V and J genes are TRBV27 and TRBJ1-1, with a weak D call TRBD1 (6 bases). CDR1 is MNHEY, CDR2 SMNVEV, per germline (reference sequence). The V end was cut by 3 bases, the J end by 4 bases, with 15 bases between. The CDR3 length is 15 residues. This chain's CDR3 is CASSFIPTGGTEAFF. The CDR3 bases are TGTGCCAGCAGTTTTATCCCGACAGGAGGCACTGAAGCTTTCTTT.

The chain employs TRBV7-3 and TRBJ1-1, with D unresolved. Looked up from germline, CDR1 is SGHTA and CDR2 is FQGTGA. The CDR3 has 13 residues. V gave up 8 bases and J gave up 0 bases, with 10 bases separating them. This CDR3 reads CASGGGLNTEAFF. CDR3 nucleotides: TGTGCCAGCGGAGGCGGATTGAACACTGAAGCTTTCTTT.

J is TRBJ1-2 and V is TRBV6-5; 12 bases are shared with TRBD1. CDR1 MNHEY and CDR2 SVGAGI come from the germline V gene. The CDR3 length is 15 residues. J gave up 4 bases and V 8 bases, and 8 bases lay outside the gene matches. CDR3 sequence: CASLSGQGALYGYTF. The CDR3 DNA follows: TGTGCCAGCCTTTCGGGACAGGGGGCACTCTATGGCTACACCTTC.

The J gene is TRBJ2-1, the V gene TRBV3-1 (or the pseudogene TRBV3-2); TRBD2 matches at 7 bases. The germline V gene encodes CDR1 LGHDT and CDR2 YNNKEL (reference sequence). The CDR3 loop spans 17 amino acids. V dropped 0 bases and J dropped 5; count of bases not matched to a gene: 10. The CDR3 DNA is TGTGCCAGCAGCCAAGATTGGCGGGAGTATCTCGACAATGAGCAGTTCTTC. This gives the protein CASSQDWREYLDNEQFF.

V is TRBV11-2 and J is TRBJ1-4; 9 bases match TRBD1. The CDR3 has 15 residues. In germline, CDR1 is SGHAT, CDR2 FQNNGV. V trimming: 5 bases; J trimming: 6 bases; junction bases outside the gene matches: 7. For the CDR3, the DNA is TGTGCCAGCAGCCGACAGGGGGAGAGTTATGAAAAACTGTTTTTT. This sequence encodes CASSRQGESYEKLFF.

V is TRBV2 and J is TRBJ2-7, with 11 bases fitting TRBD2. V lost 6 bases, J lost 4 bases, and 8 bases stayed unmatched. CDR1 is SNHLY, CDR2 FYNNEI, per germline. This CDR3 is 15 amino acids long. CDR3: CASRASGLAEYEQYF. In DNA, the CDR3 is TGTGCCAGCAGGGCCTCGGGACTAGCGGAGTACGAGCAGTACTTC.

A few counts support this clone. This chain connects TRBV30 to TRBJ1-2; no clear D gene. Trimming removed 4 bases at V and 6 bases at J, with 12 bases between. Per germline, CDR1 GTSNPN and CDR2 SVGIG (reference sequence). The CDR3 sequence is 12 residues long. CDR3 residues: CAWNEVSDGYTF. The CDR3 nucleotides read TGTGCCTGGAACGAGGTTTCGGATGGCTACACCTTC.

The CDR3 loop reads CASSDHRGPAGNTIYF. Here the CDR3 DNA reads TGTGCCAGCAGCGACCACAGGGGGCCCGCTGGAAACACCATATATTTT. The chain combines TRBV7-9 with TRBJ1-3; TRBD1 agrees at 9 bases. The V gene end was trimmed by 5 bases and the J gene end by 2 bases; junction bases not matched to a gene: 7. The CDR3 has 16 amino acids. Germline assignment: CDR1 SEHNR and CDR2 FQNEAQ (reference sequence). The complete variable domain, with remaining parts taken from reference TRBV7-9 and TRBJ1-3, reads DTGVSQNPRHKITKRGQNVTFRCDPISEHNRLYWYRQTLGQGPEFLTYFQNEAQLEKSRLLSDRFSAERPKGSFSTLEIQRTEQGDSAMYLCASSDHRGPAGNTIYFGEGSWLTVV.

This chain connects TRBV6-5 to TRBJ1-2; 9 bases are a match to TRBD1. V lost 0 bases and J lost 4; bases outside the gene matches: 6. CDR1 and CDR2 from the germline V gene are MNHEY and SVGAGI. This CDR3 contains 16 residues. As DNA, the CDR3 is TGTGCCAGCAGTTACTCGTTGGGACAGGGAATCTATGGCTACACCTTC. This codes for CASSYSLGQGIYGYTF.

This clone was observed a handful of times. The gene calls are TRBV7-2 and TRBJ1-3; 7 positions agree with TRBD1. J was trimmed by 2 bases and V by 4 bases; bases with no gene match: 5. The CDR3 runs to 15 residues. Per the germline V gene, CDR1 is SGHTA and CDR2 is FQGNSA. The CDR3 DNA reads as TGTGCCAGCAGCTCAGGGACAGCAACTGGAAACACCATATATTTT. Its translation is CASSSGTATGNTIYF.

The chain links TRBV7-2 to TRBJ2-1; 11 bases map to TRBD2. Germline CDR1 SGHTA, CDR2 FQGNSA. The trim removed 7 bases at V and 7 bases at J, leaving 9 bases unmatched. This CDR3 is 15 amino acids long. For the CDR3, the DNA is TGTGCCAGCACCCAATCTAGCGGGAGGTATAATGAGCAGTTCTTC. Protein: CASTQSSGRYNEQFF.

The chain carries TRBV6-1 and TRBJ2-1; 9 bases are shared with TRBD2. Germline V lookup: CDR1 MNHNS, CDR2 SASEGT. CDR3 length equals 17 residues. Trimming took 4 bases from V and 5 from J; bases not matched to a gene: 12. The CDR3 DNA follows: TGTGCCAGCAGTGGCCGTAGCGGGAGCCCCCTAGACAATGAGCAGTTCTTC. Encoded protein: CASSGRSGSPLDNEQFF.

The V and J genes are TRBV18 and TRBJ1-6, with 7 positions matching TRBD1. V was clipped by 3 bases and J by 7 bases; unmatched bases: 12. Germline V gives CDR1 KGHSH, CDR2 LQKENI. There are 17 residues in the CDR3. The CDR3 is CASSPIQGGLRNSPLHF. The CDR3 coding sequence is TGTGCCAGCTCACCTATCCAGGGGGGTCTAAGGAATTCACCCCTCCACTTT.

This CDR3 reads CASSLGLQPGNTEAFF. The CDR3, as DNA: TGTGCCAGCAGCTTAGGCTTACAGCCAGGCAACACTGAAGCTTTCTTT. The V call is TRBV13, the J call TRBJ1-1; no firm D call. V gave up 0 bases and J gave up 2 bases, with 13 bases separating them. CDR3 length: 16 residues. CDR1 is PRHDT, CDR2 FYEKMQ, per germline (reference sequence).

The rearrangement joins TRBV6-2 or TRBV6-3 to TRBJ2-7, with 9 bases that match TRBD2. Trimming took 2 bases from V and 5 from J; bases not matched to a gene: 7. From germline, CDR1 is MNHEY and CDR2 SVGEGT. The CDR3 has 15 residues. The CDR3 nucleotides read TGTGCCAGCAGTTACCTCCGACTAGCGGCGGACGAGCAGTACTTC. Translating gives CASSYLRLAADEQYF.

The rearrangement links TRBV24-1 to TRBJ2-7; the D gene is possibly TRBD1 (5 bases). Per the germline V gene, CDR1 is KGHDR and CDR2 is SFDVKD. CDR3 length: 13 residues. V was clipped by 9 bases and J by 4 bases, with 15 bases between them. CDR3: CATFWQGGYEQYF. The CDR3 bases are TGTGCCACCTTCTGGCAGGGTGGGTACGAGCAGTACTTC.

The V call is TRBV7-3, the J call TRBJ2-3; D remains unclear. In germline, CDR1 is SGHTA, CDR2 FQGTGA. The V end lost 2 bases, the J end lost 1 base, and 7 bases lay between the germline ends. The length of the CDR3 is 14 residues. The CDR3 nucleotides are TGTGCCAGCAGCTTATCGGCGGGCACAGATACGCAGTATTTT. Translation: CASSLSAGTDTQYF.

This chain connects TRBV29-1 to TRBJ1-2, with D perhaps TRBD1 (5 bases). V dropped 4 bases and J dropped 8 bases, with 11 bases sitting between them. Germline assignment: CDR1 SQVTM and CDR2 ANQGSEA. This CDR3 contains 11 residues. The CDR3 is CSVVVGEGYTF. In DNA form, the CDR3 reads TGCAGCGTTGTCGTAGGGGAAGGCTACACCTTC.

This rearrangement joins TRBV7-9 to TRBJ2-2; 7 bases align to TRBD2. V was clipped by 1 base and J by 5 bases; unmatched bases: 10. CDR1 is SEHNR, CDR2 FQNEAQ, per germline (reference sequence). There are 17 residues in the CDR3. CDR3 in DNA: TGTGCCAGCAGCTTAGATCTAGCGGAGACCAATACCGGGGAGCTGTTTTTT. It specifies CASSLDLAETNTGELFF.